The entry below describes one T cell receptor (beta chain). The clone's antigen remains unknown. No much larger clone exists at a distance of one base, and base qualities are not known. This specimen belongs to a study of blood T cell repertoires in COVID-19 (dated by TCRdb to the early 2020s). Turning to the overall study: Samples from collaborators originated in the United States, Italy and Spain and spanned both the acute and convalescent phases of COVID-19. The material from the prospective study consisted of cDNA or gDNA derived from T cells, B-cell-depleted T cells, or PBMCs. The dataset comprised deeply sampled blood TCRbeta repertoires from subjects exposed to, actively infected with, or recovered from COVID-19. The repertoires were released in a freely available public database meant as a resource for research on the immune response to SARS-CoV-2. Samples were obtained from the ongoing ImmuneRACE study (first 160 participants) and from over 1,000 subjects provided by 6 global collaborators. Nearly every sample came with metadata listing a de-identified subject ID, COVID-19 status, age in years and sex. Where available, HLA class I and class II types were taken from metadata supplied by the sample provider and were not determined by assay-based typing.

Enrolling through a virtual design, the prospective study's participants ranged in age from roughly 18 to 89 years and lived across some 22 United States geographic areas. Cohort assignment in the prospective study relied on participant-reported clinical history from a screening survey and a study questionnaire. Recovered participants in ImmuneRACE Cohort 3 were defined by two consecutive negative NP/OP PCR tests, clearance by a healthcare professional, or resolution of symptoms. In the prospective study, whole blood, serum and a nasopharyngeal or oropharyngeal swab were collected from each participant by mobile phlebotomists. Over a roughly two-month period, participants in the prospective study had the option of providing additional blood draws and questionnaires. Before DNA extraction, prospective study blood samples were shipped either frozen or at room temperature. The immunoSEQ Assay, a bias-controlled multiplex PCR, was used to amplify TCRbeta CDR3 regions from genomic DNA. In the paper's pipeline: Nucleated cell counts per sample were estimated from amplification of reference gene primers within the assay. To quantify the absolute abundance of each unique TCRbeta CDR3 rearrangement, sequence reads were collapsed and filtered. For each sample, productive Simpson clonality was calculated as the square root of Simpson's diversity index across productive rearrangements. TCRdb retrieved this table from immuneACCESS and kept in-frame rearrangements only. Not all clones are present; in checked studies, unresolved V genes account for under half, and no reason is known for the remainder. V, J and clone size reflect that table, while D and trimming were determined from the DNA. Within this sample are around 220,000 clones, with 90% to 95% of them counted one time only. The top ten hold around 2% of the sample.

Reading the germline V gene gives CDR1 SGDLS and CDR2 YYNGEE. Spanning cysteine to phenylalanine, the CDR3 consists of 13 amino acids. The entry retains the CDR3 DNA only, 39 bases that are in frame from base 1. V is trimmed back by 4 bases and J by 8 bases, and the junction contains 5 bases that no gene match accounts for. Overall study results and their limits: How much clinical and demographic metadata was included differed by source and by participant, and the metadata was provided uncurated.

Sequencing was performed on PBMCs or T cells enriched from blood (not recorded which). The rearranged chain carries TRBV9 and TRBJ1-4, with TRBD1 matching 7 junction bases. The sequence came from a woman in her late teens or twenties who had recovered from COVID-19. The DNA sequence follows: TGTGCCAGCAGCACTTGGACAGGCGAAAAACTGTTTTTT. Its coded protein is CASSTWTGEKLFF.